This TCR beta chain comes out of a study of blood T cell repertoires in COVID-19 (dated by TCRdb to the early 2020s). Study-wide context: The collaborator samples originated in the United States, Italy and Spain and spanned the acute and convalescent phases of COVID-19. The prospective study material was composed of cDNA or gDNA derived from T cells, B-cell-depleted T cells, or PBMCs. Subjects who had been exposed to COVID-19, were actively infected with it, or had recovered from it provided the deeply sampled blood TCRbeta repertoires that made up the dataset. A freely available public database, intended as a resource for researchers studying the immune response to SARS-CoV-2, is where the repertoires were released. The samples were drawn from two sources: the first 160 participants of the ongoing ImmuneRACE study, and fewer than 1,500 subjects contributed by 6 global collaborators. A de-identified subject ID, COVID-19 status, age in years and sex were almost always included in the sample metadata. Where available, HLA class I and class II types were taken from metadata supplied by the sample provider and were not determined by assay-based typing.

Concerning this clone: The antigen it binds to is not known. No much larger clonotype is one base removed from it; base qualities were not supplied.

Collaborating institutions collected whole blood in K2EDTA tubes following their own protocols. For TCRbeta analysis, collaborator samples were shipped as frozen whole blood, as isolated PBMCs, or as DNA extracted from either sample type. Results the study describes overall, beyond this receptor: The amount of clinical and demographic metadata varied by source and participant and was provided uncurated.

The germline V gene (reference sequence) provides CDR1 SEHNR and CDR2 FQNEAQ. Its CDR3 holds 15 amino acids, cysteine through phenylalanine. Of all the DNA, just the CDR3 is kept, 45 bases in frame from base 1. V is cut by 3 bases and J by 4 bases, and the space between the germline ends is 13 bases. The immunoSEQ Assay, a bias-controlled multiplex PCR, was used to amplify TCRbeta CDR3 regions from genomic DNA. The original methods were these. The number of nucleated cells in each sample was estimated from the amplification of reference gene primers within the assay. To quantify the absolute abundance of each unique TCRbeta CDR3 rearrangement, sequence reads were collapsed and filtered. For each sample, productive Simpson clonality was calculated as the square root of Simpson's diversity index across productive rearrangements. The immuneACCESS repertoire file appears here via TCRdb, limited to in-frame rearrangements. These files lack a portion of the clones; in checked studies, under half of the deficit traces to unresolved V genes, and the cause of the others is not known. For V, J and clone size, that table is used; D and trimming come from the DNA. This sample comprises roughly 300,000 clones, around 90% of them detected only once. Jointly, the top ten make up about 8.6% of the sample.

The source material was peripheral blood. The clonotype originates from a man aged 18 to 30 with active or convalescent COVID-19. The rearrangement combines TRBV7-9 with TRBJ2-1, with no D gene named confidently. The DNA sequence is as follows: TGTGCCAGCAGCTTGGGCAGAAACTTTTACAATGAGCAGTTCTTC. Its coded protein is CASSLGRNFYNEQFF.